The clone carrying this TCR beta chain has just one count. Its antigen is as yet unknown. Germline V gene data show CDR1 as SQVTM and CDR2 as ANQGSEA. The CDR3 is 16 residues long. The V and J ends lost 7 bases and 6 bases respectively, with 24 bases between them. Random hexamers served to reverse transcribe about 0.45 to 1 ug RNA. The authors amplified TCR beta CDR3 across 54 Vbeta and 13 Jbeta using immunoSEQ multiplex PCR. TCRdb called the immunoSEQ multiplex PCR reads again in MiXCR, with one record for every CDR3 protein. Seen here are 120,000 or so distinct CDR3 sequences, just under 95% observed once, and the top ten hold 0.25% to 0.3%. The record originates from a study of CD8 T cells in Susac syndrome. Study-wide results and caveats: Within total CD8+ repertoires, around 15 Susac-specific public clones were found, and within CD8+ TEMRA repertoires, 4 or 5.

Blood CD8+ and CD4+ T cells underwent high-throughput TCR beta sequencing. Recently defined diagnostic criteria classed the Susac syndrome patients as definite or probable. Sequences were obtained from CD8+ T cells from PBMCs. This chain connects TRBV29-1 to TRBJ2-2, with D possibly being TRBD1 (6 bases). The sequence came from a human donor with Susac syndrome. The chain's CDR3 is CSARGDTNIFAGELFF. As DNA, the CDR3 is TGCAGCGCTCGAGGGGACACTAATATCTTTGCCGGGGAGCTGTTTTTT.